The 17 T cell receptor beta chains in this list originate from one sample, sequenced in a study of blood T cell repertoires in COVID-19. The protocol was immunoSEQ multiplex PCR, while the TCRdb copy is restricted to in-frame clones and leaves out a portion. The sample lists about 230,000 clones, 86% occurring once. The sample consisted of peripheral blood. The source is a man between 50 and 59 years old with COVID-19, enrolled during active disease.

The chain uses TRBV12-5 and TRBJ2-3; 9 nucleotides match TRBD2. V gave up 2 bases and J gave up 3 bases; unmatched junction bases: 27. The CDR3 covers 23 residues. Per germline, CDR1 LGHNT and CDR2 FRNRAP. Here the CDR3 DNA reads TGTGCTAGTGGTTTGTTTCTTAACGTCTTGGTCGCAGGTGGCGGGAGGGGGACAGATACGCAGTATTTT. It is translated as CASGLFLNVLVAGGGRGTDTQYF.

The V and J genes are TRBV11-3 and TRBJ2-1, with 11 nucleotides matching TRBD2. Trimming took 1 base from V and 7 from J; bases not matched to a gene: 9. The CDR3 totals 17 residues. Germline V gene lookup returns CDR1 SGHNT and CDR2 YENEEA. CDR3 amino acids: CASSLAPLAGVPNEQFF. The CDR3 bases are TGTGCCAGCAGCTTAGCCCCACTAGCGGGGGTTCCGAATGAGCAGTTCTTC.

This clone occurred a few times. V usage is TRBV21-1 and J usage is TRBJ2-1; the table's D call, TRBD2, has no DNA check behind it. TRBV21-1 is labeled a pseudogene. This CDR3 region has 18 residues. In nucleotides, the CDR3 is TGTGCCAGCAGCGCCGGGGGTAGCGGGAGGTTTTCCTACAATGAGCAGTTCTTC. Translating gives CASSAGGSGRFSYNEQFF.

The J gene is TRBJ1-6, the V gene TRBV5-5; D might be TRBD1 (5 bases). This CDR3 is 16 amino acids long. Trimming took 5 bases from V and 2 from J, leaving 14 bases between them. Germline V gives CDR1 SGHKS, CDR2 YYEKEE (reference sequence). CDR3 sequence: CASSPIGETYNSPLHF. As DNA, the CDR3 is TGTGCCAGCAGTCCGATAGGGGAAACCTATAATTCACCCCTCCACTTT. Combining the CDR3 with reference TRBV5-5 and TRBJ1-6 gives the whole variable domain DAGVTQSPTHLIKTRGQQVTLRCSPISGHKSVSWYQQVLGQGPQFIFQYYEKEERGRGNFPDRFSARQFPNYSSELNVNALLLGDSALYLCASSPIGETYNSPLHFGNGTRLTVT.

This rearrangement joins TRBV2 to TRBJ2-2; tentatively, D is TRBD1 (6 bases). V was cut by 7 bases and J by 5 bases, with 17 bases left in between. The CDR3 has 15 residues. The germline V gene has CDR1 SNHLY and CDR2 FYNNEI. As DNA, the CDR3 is TGTGCCAGCAAGGGACCGGGACAACAGACCGGGGAGCTGTTTTTT. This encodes CASKGPGQQTGELFF.

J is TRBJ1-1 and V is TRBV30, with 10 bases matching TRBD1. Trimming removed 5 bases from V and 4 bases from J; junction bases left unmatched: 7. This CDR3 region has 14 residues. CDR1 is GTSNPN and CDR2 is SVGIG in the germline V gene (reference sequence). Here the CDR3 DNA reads TGTGCCTGGGAGAGACAGGGGGCAGGCACTGAAGCTTTCTTT. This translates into CAWERQGAGTEAFF.

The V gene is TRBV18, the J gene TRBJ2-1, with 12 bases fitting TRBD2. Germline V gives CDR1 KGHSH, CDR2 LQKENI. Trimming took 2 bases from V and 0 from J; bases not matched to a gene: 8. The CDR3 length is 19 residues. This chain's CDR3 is CASSPTASGGAASYNEQFF. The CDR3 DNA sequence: TGTGCCAGCTCACCAACGGCTAGCGGGGGGGCCGCCTCCTACAATGAGCAGTTCTTC.

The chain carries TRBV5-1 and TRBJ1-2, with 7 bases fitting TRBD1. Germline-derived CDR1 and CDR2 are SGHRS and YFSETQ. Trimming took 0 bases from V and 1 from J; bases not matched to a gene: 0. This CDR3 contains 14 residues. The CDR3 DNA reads TGCGCCAGCAGCTTGGACAGGGGTAACTATGGCTACACCTTC. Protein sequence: CASSLDRGNYGYTF. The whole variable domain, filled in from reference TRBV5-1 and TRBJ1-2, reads KAGVTQTPRYLIKTRGQQVTLSCSPISGHRSVSWYQQTPGQGLQFLFEYFSETQRNKGNFPGRFSGRQFSNSRSEMNVSTLELGDSALYLCASSLDRGNYGYTFGSGTRLTVV.

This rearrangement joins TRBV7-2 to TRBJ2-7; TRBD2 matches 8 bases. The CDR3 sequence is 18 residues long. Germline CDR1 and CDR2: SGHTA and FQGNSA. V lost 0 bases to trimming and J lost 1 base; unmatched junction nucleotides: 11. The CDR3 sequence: CASSLASGSIGRSYEQYF. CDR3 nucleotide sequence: TGTGCCAGCAGCTTAGCGAGCGGGAGTATAGGAAGGTCCTACGAGCAGTACTTC.

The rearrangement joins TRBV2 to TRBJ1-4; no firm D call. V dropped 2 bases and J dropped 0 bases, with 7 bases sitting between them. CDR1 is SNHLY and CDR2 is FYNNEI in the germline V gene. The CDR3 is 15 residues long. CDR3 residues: CASSERQTTNEKLFF. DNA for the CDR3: TGTGCCAGCAGTGAACGCCAGACAACTAATGAAAAACTGTTTTTT. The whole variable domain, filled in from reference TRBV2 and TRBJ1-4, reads EPEVTQTPSHQVTQMGQEVILRCVPISNHLYFYWYRQILGQKVEFLVSFYNNEISEKSEIFDDQFSVERPDGSNFTLKIRSTKLEDSAMYFCASSERQTTNEKLFFGSGTQLSVL.

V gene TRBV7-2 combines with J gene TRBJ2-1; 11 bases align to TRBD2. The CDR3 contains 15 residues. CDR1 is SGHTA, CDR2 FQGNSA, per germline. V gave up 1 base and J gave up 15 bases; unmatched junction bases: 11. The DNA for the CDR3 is TGTGCCAGCAGCTTAGGGGGACTAGCGGAGAACTTCGGGTTCTTC. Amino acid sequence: CASSLGGLAENFGFF.

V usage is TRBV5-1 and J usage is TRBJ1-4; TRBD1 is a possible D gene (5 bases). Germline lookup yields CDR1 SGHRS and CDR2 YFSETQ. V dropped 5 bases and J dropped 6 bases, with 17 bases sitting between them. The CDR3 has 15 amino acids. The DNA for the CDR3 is TGCGCCAGCAGACGCTCCCTGGGAGGGGATGAAAAACTGTTTTTT. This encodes CASRRSLGGDEKLFF.

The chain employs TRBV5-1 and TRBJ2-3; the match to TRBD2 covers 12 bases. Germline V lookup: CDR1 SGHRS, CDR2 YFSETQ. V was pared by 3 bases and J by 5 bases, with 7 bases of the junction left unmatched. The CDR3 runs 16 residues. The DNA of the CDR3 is TGCGCCAGCAGCTACGGTCTAGCGGGAGGGGTAGATACGCAGTATTTT. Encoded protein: CASSYGLAGGVDTQYF.

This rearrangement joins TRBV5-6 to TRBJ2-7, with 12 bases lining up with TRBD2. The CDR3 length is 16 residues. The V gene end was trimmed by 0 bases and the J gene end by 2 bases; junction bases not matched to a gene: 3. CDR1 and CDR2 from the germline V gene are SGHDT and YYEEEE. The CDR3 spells CASSLAASGGAYEQYF. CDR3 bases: TGTGCCAGCAGCTTGGCCGCTAGCGGGGGGGCCTACGAGCAGTACTTC.

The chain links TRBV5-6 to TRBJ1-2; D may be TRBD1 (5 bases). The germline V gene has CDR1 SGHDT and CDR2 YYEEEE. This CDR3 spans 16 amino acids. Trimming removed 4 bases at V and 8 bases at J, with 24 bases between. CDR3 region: CASSQAAGILFEGYTF. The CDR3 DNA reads TGTGCCAGCAGCCAAGCCGCAGGGATCCTATTCGAGGGCTACACCTTC.

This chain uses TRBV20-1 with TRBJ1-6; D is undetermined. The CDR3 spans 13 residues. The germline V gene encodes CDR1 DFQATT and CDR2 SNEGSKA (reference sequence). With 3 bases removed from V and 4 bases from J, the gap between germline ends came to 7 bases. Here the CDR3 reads CSASTDYNSPLHF. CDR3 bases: TGCAGTGCTAGTACAGATTATAATTCACCCCTCCACTTT.

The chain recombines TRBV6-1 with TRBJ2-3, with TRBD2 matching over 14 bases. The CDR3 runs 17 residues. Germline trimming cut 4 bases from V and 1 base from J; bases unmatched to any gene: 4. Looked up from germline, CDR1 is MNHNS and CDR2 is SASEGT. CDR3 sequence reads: CASSVVGLAGGTDTQYF. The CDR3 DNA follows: TGTGCCAGCAGTGTCGTGGGACTAGCGGGGGGCACAGATACGCAGTATTTT.